Listed below are T cell receptor beta chains from one sample, sequenced in a study of preoperative IRX-2 immunotherapy in early breast cancer. Some clones are missing from TCRdb's copy, which holds only in-frame ones; the method was immunoSEQ multiplex PCR. The sample comprises about 98,000 clones, about nine tenths of which are singletons, and 2% to 2.5% rests with the top ten. Sequenced material: tumor tissue, taken after IRX-2 immunotherapy. Source of these receptors: a human donor with breast cancer. The CDR3 runs from the conserved cysteine through the conserved F or W. A D gene is named only where the DNA matches it firmly. Clone sizes are given selectively: once, few, many, or a class where the clone is expanded.

abundance	v_gene	j_gene	d_gene	CDR3aa	CDR3nt
-	TRBV9	TRBJ2-1	-	CASSLPGLASSYNEQFF	TGTGCCAGCAGCTTACCGGGACTGGCGAGCTCCTACAATGAGCAGTTCTTC
-	TRBV6-8	TRBJ2-1	TRBD2	CASRERGGAYNEQFF	TGTGCCAGCCGCGAGCGGGGGGGCGCTTACAATGAGCAGTTCTTC
-	TRBV6-7	TRBJ1-3	-	CARLGVRDRHSTGNTIYF	TGTGCCAGACTAGGAGTCAGAGACAGGCACTCAACTGGAAACACCATATATTTT
-	TRBV6-8	TRBJ2-2	-	CASSKTRGRTGELFF	TGTGCCAGCAGTAAAACCAGGGGTAGGACCGGGGAGCTGTTTTTT
-	TRBV28	TRBJ1-2	-	CASSLGGNSYGYTF	TGTGCCAGCAGTTTAGGCGGCAACTCCTATGGCTACACCTTC
-	TRBV19	TRBJ2-1	TRBD2	CASTLMNSGRANEQFF	TGTGCCAGTACCCTCATGAATAGCGGGAGGGCCAATGAGCAGTTCTTC
-	TRBV19	TRBJ2-1	TRBD2	CASSTALPSGTQYQFF	TGTGCCAGTAGTACAGCCCTCCCCAGCGGGACCCAATATCAGTTCTTC
-	TRBV6-8	TRBJ1-3	-	CASSRGHPSGNTIYF	TGTGCCAGCAGTCGAGGACACCCAAGCGGAAACACCATATATTTT
-	TRBV5-1	TRBJ1-5	-	CASSFTPLDQVNQPQHF	TGCGCCAGCAGCTTTACCCCTCTTGACCAGGTGAATCAGCCCCAGCATTTT
-	TRBV28	TRBJ1-4	-	CASSLAPRLGSNEKLFF	TGTGCCAGCAGTTTGGCGCCCAGGTTGGGGTCTAATGAAAAACTGTTTTTT
few	TRBV19	TRBJ2-1	-	CASSISRSGDSSYNEQFF	TGTGCCAGTAGTATATCACGCAGCGGGGACAGCTCCTACAATGAGCAGTTCTTC
-	TRBV11-3	TRBJ1-6	-	CASSLEHSYNSPLHF	TGTGCCAGCAGCTTAGAGCACAGTTATAATTCACCCCTCCACTTT
-	TRBV28	TRBJ1-4	TRBD1	CASSSPVTGGGEKLFF	TGTGCCAGCAGTTCCCCCGTGACAGGGGGAGGGGAAAAACTGTTTTTT
-	TRBV18	TRBJ2-3	TRBD2	CASSATLAGSTDTQYF	TGTGCCAGCTCAGCTACTCTAGCGGGGAGCACAGATACGCAGTATTTT
-	TRBV6-1	TRBJ2-2	-	CAISEVGPETGELFF	TGTGCCATCAGTGAAGTGGGGCCGGAGACCGGGGAGCTGTTTTTT
-	TRBV19	TRBJ1-2	TRBD1	CASSPQSTGFYGYTF	TGTGCCAGTAGTCCCCAGTCGACAGGGTTCTATGGCTACACCTTC
once	TRBV12-5	TRBJ1-2	-	CASLVQGKSYGYTF	TGTGCCAGCTTAGTACAGGGAAAGAGCTATGGCTACACCTTC
-	TRBV29-1	TRBJ1-1	-	CSVGGTGNTEAFF	TGCAGCGTTGGCGGGACGGGGAACACTGAAGCTTTCTTT
-	TRBV28	TRBJ2-1	-	CASSLGGAPYNEQFF	TGTGCCAGCAGTCTAGGCGGGGCGCCTTACAATGAGCAGTTCTTC
-	TRBV7-8	TRBJ2-1	TRBD1	CASSLIVEGAQFF	TGTGCCAGCAGCTTAATCGTCGAGGGGGCTCAGTTCTTC
-	TRBV28	TRBJ1-2	TRBD1	CASSLPPGQGPYGYTF	TGTGCCAGCAGTTTGCCTCCGGGACAGGGACCCTATGGCTACACCTTC
once	TRBV5-1	TRBJ1-2	TRBD1	CASSEQGALGRGYTF	TGCGCCAGCAGCGAACAGGGGGCGCTCGGTAGGGGCTACACCTTC
-	TRBV19	TRBJ2-2	-	CASSPRTGELFF	TGTGCCTCTAGTCCGCGAACCGGGGAGCTGTTTTTT
-	TRBV28	TRBJ1-2	TRBD1	CASSFGDRTGGYGYTF	TGTGCCAGCAGTTTTGGGGACAGGACTGGTGGCTATGGCTACACCTTC
few	TRBV6-8	TRBJ1-5	TRBD1	CASSRQGGNQPQHF	TGTGCCAGCAGTCGACAGGGTGGCAATCAGCCCCAGCATTTT
-	TRBV7-1	TRBJ2-2	-	CASSLDLGRSGELFF	TGTGCCAGCAGCTTAGATTTGGGGAGGTCCGGGGAGCTGTTTTTT
-	TRBV19	TRBJ1-1	-	CASSMRGGGGSAEAFF	TGTGCCAGTAGTATGAGAGGGGGAGGAGGTAGCGCTGAAGCTTTCTTT
-	TRBV7-5	TRBJ1-3	-	CASSPGQVSGNTIYF	TGTGCCAGCAGCCCAGGACAAGTCTCTGGAAACACCATATATTTT
-	TRBV5-1	TRBJ1-1	-	CASKMTVTNTEAFF	TGCGCCAGCAAGATGACAGTCACGAACACTGAAGCTTTCTTT
-	TRBV14	TRBJ2-6	-	CASSQDPRRGFSGANVLTF	TGTGCCAGCAGCCAAGACCCTCGGCGAGGGTTTAGCGGGGCCAACGTCCTGACTTTC
-	TRBV10-2	TRBJ1-4	-	CASSAGVGEKLFF	TGCGCTAGCAGTGCAGGGGTTGGAGAAAAACTGTTTTTT
-	TRBV9	TRBJ1-2	-	CASSVGVSYGYTF	TGTGCCAGCAGTGTGGGGGTTTCGTATGGCTACACCTTC
-	TRBV18	TRBJ2-5	-	CASLDRIQETQYF	TGTGCCAGCCTAGACAGAATACAAGAGACCCAGTACTTC
-	TRBV14	TRBJ2-7	-	CASSRTGYEQYF	TGTGCCAGCAGCCGGACGGGCTACGAGCAGTACTTC
-	TRBV5-2	TRBJ1-3	-	CASSRTLLNTIYF	TGTGCCAGCAGCCGGACACTACTAAACACCATATATTTT
-	TRBV6-8	TRBJ1-1	-	CASRQGGEGTEAFF	TGTGCCAGCAGACAGGGAGGTGAGGGCACTGAAGCTTTCTTT
-	TRBV12-5	TRBJ2-6	-	CASGSRSTGANVLTF	TGTGCTAGTGGTTCAAGGAGTACTGGGGCCAACGTCCTGACTTTC
few	TRBV12-5	TRBJ2-7	-	CASGLGRRTNEQYF	TGTGCTAGTGGTTTGGGGCGACGGACCAACGAGCAGTACTTC
-	TRBV29-1	TRBJ1-2	TRBD1	CSVAGGDYGYTF	TGCAGCGTCGCAGGGGGAGACTATGGCTACACCTTC
many	TRBV10-3	TRBJ2-7	TRBD2	CAISEPRGGGEQYF	TGTGCCATCAGTGAGCCCCGGGGGGGCGGCGAGCAGTACTTC
-	TRBV5-1	TRBJ2-3	-	CASALGGGTDTQYF	TGCGCCAGCGCTCTGGGCGGTGGCACAGATACGCAGTATTTT
-	TRBV12-5	TRBJ2-5	-	CASQATYEQETQYF	TGTGCTAGTCAAGCGACGTACGAACAAGAGACCCAGTACTTC
-	TRBV19	TRBJ1-1	-	CASSNQGFGTEAFF	TGTGCCAGTAGTAATCAGGGGTTCGGCACTGAAGCTTTCTTT
-	TRBV29-1	TRBJ1-3	-	CSVEQRSGNTIYF	TGCAGCGTTGAACAGCGCTCTGGAAACACCATATATTTT
-	TRBV28	TRBJ1-2	-	CASSSQGDYGYTF	TGTGCCAGCAGTTCCCAGGGCGATTATGGCTACACCTTC
-	TRBV28	TRBJ1-4	-	CASSSGNEKLFF	TGTGCCAGCAGTTCTGGGAATGAAAAACTGTTTTTT
-	TRBV19	TRBJ2-6	-	CASSMVPSGANVLTF	TGTGCCAGTAGTATGGTTCCCTCTGGGGCCAACGTCCTGACTTTC
-	TRBV19	TRBJ2-2	-	CASTPRRGQVAGELFF	TGTGCCAGTACCCCACGGAGGGGGCAGGTCGCCGGGGAGCTGTTTTTT
-	TRBV5-2	TRBJ2-1	-	CASSHYKPGGGEQFF	TGTGCCAGCAGCCATTATAAACCGGGGGGAGGTGAGCAGTTCTTC
-	TRBV19	TRBJ2-3	-	CASSPPRDTQYF	TGTGCCAGTAGTCCCCCTCGAGATACGCAGTATTTT
-	TRBV9	TRBJ1-4	TRBD1	CASSFGGGLSEKLFF	TGTGCCAGCAGCTTTGGAGGGGGCTTGTCCGAAAAACTGTTTTTT
-	TRBV6-8	TRBJ1-2	TRBD1	CASSYTGTGSGYTF	TGTGCCAGCAGTTACACCGGGACAGGGAGTGGCTACACCTTC
-	TRBV5-1	TRBJ1-5	-	CASSLEGFSQPQHF	TGCGCCAGCAGCTTGGAGGGCTTCTCACAGCCCCAGCATTTT
-	TRBV5-1	TRBJ2-3	-	CASSLASGTDTQYF	TGCGCCAGCAGCTTGGCCTCTGGCACAGATACGCAGTATTTT
once	TRBV28	TRBJ2-3	-	CASRIERFADTQYF	TGTGCCAGCAGAATAGAGCGGTTTGCAGATACGCAGTATTTT